Listed here are 16 T cell receptor beta chains from one sample, sequenced in a study of blood T cell repertoires in COVID-19. Here immunoSEQ multiplex PCR was the method, and the copy in TCRdb shows in-frame clones only, minus some. The data show some 70,000 clones, 81% seen once. The sample was peripheral blood. The receptors were sampled from a woman aged 65 to 85 with acute or convalescent COVID-19.

The CDR3 loop reads CASSLPGQEAFF. For the CDR3, the DNA is TGTGCCAGCAGTTTACCAGGACAGGAAGCTTTCTTT. V usage is TRBV12-3 or TRBV12-4 and J usage is TRBJ1-1; tentatively, D is TRBD1 (6 bases). The CDR3 has 12 amino acids. Trimming pared 2 bases from V and 8 bases from J, leaving 9 bases between.

The V gene is TRBV12-1, the J gene TRBJ2-4; no DNA check was done on the table's D call, TRBD2. TRBV12-1 represents a pseudogene. This CDR3 has 17 amino acids. CDR3 DNA: TGTGCCAGCAGCTTTATAAAGCATTTCGTAGCCAAAAACATTCAGTACTTC. Protein product: CASSFIKHFVAKNIQYF.

The V gene is TRBV28, the J gene TRBJ1-5, with D unresolved. This CDR3 region has 17 residues. The germline gives CDR1 MDHEN, CDR2 SYDVKM. V was shortened by 1 base and J by 0 bases, with 13 bases between the two germline ends. CDR3 nucleotide sequence: TGTGCCAGCAGTTTATACCCTGAGACTTATAGCAATCAGCCCCAGCATTTT. Translating it yields CASSLYPETYSNQPQHF.

The rearrangement uses TRBV28 and TRBJ2-5; TRBD2 agrees at 11 bases. The trim removed 1 base at V and 4 bases at J, leaving 14 bases unmatched. The CDR3 runs to 19 residues. Germline assignment: CDR1 MDHEN and CDR2 SYDVKM. The CDR3 DNA reads TGTGCCAGCAGTTTATCCCGACTAGCGGGACAGTTAGCCGGAGAGACCCAGTACTTC. Amino acids: CASSLSRLAGQLAGETQYF.

This rearrangement joins TRBV27 to TRBJ2-1, with a possible D match to TRBD1 (6 bases). In germline, CDR1 is MNHEY, CDR2 SMNVEV (reference sequence). V was cut by 4 bases and J by 12 bases, with 16 bases left in between. The CDR3 contains 13 residues. The CDR3 loop reads CASSSVPGERQFF. The CDR3 DNA sequence: TGTGCCAGCAGTTCCGTCCCAGGGGAGAGGCAGTTCTTC.

DNA for the CDR3: TGTGCCAGCAGCCAAATGGGACAGGGTGACTATGGCTACACCTTC. Encoded protein: CASSQMGQGDYGYTF. The chain carries TRBV3-1 (or the pseudogene TRBV3-2) and TRBJ1-2, with TRBD1 identical over 9 bases. Germline V CDR1 and CDR2: LGHDT, YNNKEL (reference sequence). The CDR3 loop spans 15 amino acids. V shed 2 bases, J shed 3 bases, and the junction held 4 bases outside the gene matches.

The CDR3 bases are TGTGCCAGCAGCGCTACAAGGGGTGAAAAACTGTTTTTT. Translation gives CASSATRGEKLFF. The chain links TRBV6-5 to TRBJ1-4; weak D call: TRBD1 (5 bases). Per germline, CDR1 MNHEY and CDR2 SVGAGI. V dropped 6 bases and J dropped 7 bases, with 12 bases sitting between them. The CDR3 loop spans 13 amino acids.

V gene TRBV5-6 combines with J gene TRBJ1-2, with TRBD1 matching over 7 bases. Per the germline V gene, CDR1 is SGHDT and CDR2 is YYEEEE. The CDR3 extends over 13 amino acids. Trimming took 4 bases from V and 6 from J; bases not matched to a gene: 6. CDR3 amino acids: CASSPRQGHGYTF. The CDR3 DNA sequence: TGTGCCAGCAGCCCCCGACAGGGACATGGCTACACCTTC.

The CDR3 is CASSLMWGERFEQYF. The CDR3 bases are TGTGCCAGCAGCTTAATGTGGGGGGAGAGGTTCGAGCAGTACTTC. This rearrangement joins TRBV7-9 to TRBJ2-7, with D maybe TRBD2 (6 bases). Germline V gives CDR1 SEHNR, CDR2 FQNEAQ (reference sequence). CDR3 length: 15 amino acids. The V gene lost 2 bases and the J gene lost 6 bases, with 17 bases spanning the gap.

The gene calls are TRBV30 and TRBJ2-7, with D possibly TRBD1 on 5 matching bases. Per the germline V gene, CDR1 is GTSNPN and CDR2 is SVGIG (reference sequence). The germline V and J ends were trimmed by 0 bases and 7 bases, with 13 bases remaining between them. This CDR3 has 13 amino acids. This CDR3 reads CAWSVRSGMEQYF. CDR3 bases: TGTGCCTGGAGTGTACGGTCAGGGATGGAGCAGTACTTC.

The V and J genes are TRBV5-1 and TRBJ2-1; 11 bases are a match to TRBD2. Germline lookup yields CDR1 SGHRS and CDR2 YFSETQ. This CDR3 region has 17 residues. V lost 4 bases, J lost 3 bases, and 9 bases stayed unmatched. The CDR3: CASSTAPTSGSYNEQFF. The CDR3 DNA is TGCGCCAGCAGCACCGCTCCCACTAGCGGGAGCTACAATGAGCAGTTCTTC.

This rearrangement joins TRBV5-1 to TRBJ2-5; 8 bases line up with TRBD2. Per germline, CDR1 SGHRS and CDR2 YFSETQ. This CDR3 spans 13 amino acids. V shed 4 bases, J shed 5 bases, and the junction held 4 bases outside the gene matches. In DNA form, the CDR3 reads TGCGCCAGCAGCCCGGGACTAGTGGAGACCCAGTACTTC. It is translated as CASSPGLVETQYF.

This clone was seen only once. The chain carries TRBV3-1 (or the pseudogene TRBV3-2) and TRBJ1-5; D gene ambiguous. The CDR3 totals 15 residues. Trimming took 0 bases from V and 4 from J, leaving 10 bases between them. CDR1 and CDR2 (germline): LGHDT, YNNKEL (reference sequence). In DNA, the CDR3 is TGTGCCAGCAGCCAAGATGGTGTGGCAAATCAGCCCCAGCATTTT. It specifies CASSQDGVANQPQHF.

The rearrangement joins TRBV7-9 to TRBJ2-3, with 7 bases lining up with TRBD1. The CDR3 length is 17 residues. V shed 5 bases and J 0 bases; nucleotides not matched to a gene: 11. The germline gives CDR1 SEHNR, CDR2 FQNEAQ (reference sequence). The CDR3 is CASSNLPGQRSTDTQYF. CDR3 in DNA: TGTGCCAGCAGCAACCTACCGGGACAGAGAAGCACAGATACGCAGTATTTT.

This sequence joins TRBV6-6 and TRBJ1-2; TRBD1 agrees at 9 bases. Germline trimming cut 7 bases from V and 7 bases from J; bases unmatched to any gene: 10. The CDR3 has 14 residues. Per the germline V gene, CDR1 is MNHNY and CDR2 is SVGAGI (reference sequence). The DNA for the CDR3 is TGTGCCAGCACCCCTACCGGGACAGGGTCTGGCTACACCTTC. Translated: CASTPTGTGSGYTF.

This clone appeared once. The CDR3 reads CASSLESGNYGYTF. The CDR3 nucleotides read TGCGCCAGCAGCTTGGAGTCCGGTAACTATGGCTACACCTTC. The rearrangement joins TRBV5-1 to TRBJ1-2; D gene uncertain. Germline V CDR1 and CDR2: SGHRS, YFSETQ. The CDR3 runs to 14 residues. Trimming removed 0 bases from V and 1 base from J, with 7 bases in between. Based on the CDR3 plus reference TRBV5-1 and TRBJ1-2, the full variable domain is KAGVTQTPRYLIKTRGQQVTLSCSPISGHRSVSWYQQTPGQGLQFLFEYFSETQRNKGNFPGRFSGRQFSNSRSEMNVSTLELGDSALYLCASSLESGNYGYTFGSGTRLTVV.